This passage covers 14 T cell receptor beta chains from one sample sequenced in a study of T cell changes during pregnancy in multiple sclerosis (dated 2019 in TCRdb). Receptors were amplified or captured by the immunoSEQ multiplex PCR assay. This is the immuneACCESS table as TCRdb keeps it, with only in-frame sequences that have V and J called. A part of the clones is gone; compared with another copy, unresolved V genes explain less than half, and the rest is unexplained. In this sample the table shows 75,000 to 100,000 clones, roughly 92% of which occur a single time. Around 2% of the sample is held by the ten biggest clonotypes. The sequenced sample was peripheral blood, obtained after pregnancy. The origin of the receptors is a female donor with multiple sclerosis, enrolled in a pregnancy study.

This chain joins TRBV7-3 and TRBJ2-2; TRBD1 is a possible D gene (5 bases). Per the germline V gene, CDR1 is SGHTA and CDR2 is FQGTGA. This CDR3 comprises 15 residues. Trimming stripped 5 bases from V and 2 bases from J, with 12 bases between. CDR3 sequence: CASSPRQINTGELFF. The CDR3 DNA reads as TGTGCCAGCAGCCCGCGACAGATTAACACCGGGGAGCTGTTTTTT.

The rearrangement joins TRBV2 to TRBJ1-2; 9 bases match TRBD1. Germline-derived CDR1 and CDR2 are SNHLY and FYNNEI. Trimming cost V 2 bases and J 5 bases; bases outside gene matches: 9. There are 16 residues in the CDR3. CDR3 in amino acids: CASSESAGTGQYGYTF. CDR3 nucleotides: TGTGCCAGCAGTGAATCGGCCGGGACAGGGCAATATGGCTACACCTTC.

This chain links TRBV27 with TRBJ1-4; D may be TRBD1 (6 bases). Germline V gives CDR1 MNHEY, CDR2 SMNVEV (reference sequence). This CDR3 contains 15 residues. The ends were cut back, 5 bases at V and 10 bases at J, with 20 bases in the middle. The CDR3, as DNA: TGTGCCAGCAGTCCGACAGGCGGGGGATTCGGAAAACTGTTTTTT. Translation gives CASSPTGGGFGKLFF.

The J gene is TRBJ1-1, the V gene TRBV5-1, with a weak D call TRBD1 (5 bases). CDR3 size: 15 residues. Per germline, CDR1 SGHRS and CDR2 YFSETQ. Trimming took off 1 base at V and 0 bases at J, with 10 bases between the two ends. CDR3 amino acids: CASSLTWGVNTEAFF. The CDR3 DNA is TGCGCCAGCAGCTTGACGTGGGGGGTGAACACTGAAGCTTTCTTT.

The V call is TRBV2, the J call TRBJ2-2; TRBD2 might be the D (5 bases). V gave up 11 bases and J gave up 3 bases, with 13 bases separating them. The CDR3 length is 13 residues. Germline loops: CDR1 SNHLY, CDR2 FYNNEI. CDR3 amino acids: CALRLADTGELFF. The DNA of the CDR3 is TGTGCCCTTCGGCTAGCTGACACCGGGGAGCTGTTTTTT. Together with reference TRBV2 and TRBJ2-2, the CDR3 gives the full variable domain: EPEVTQTPSHQVTQMGQEVILRCVPISNHLYFYWYRQILGQKVEFLVSFYNNEISEKSEIFDDQFSVERPDGSNFTLKIRSTKLEDSAMYFCALRLADTGELFFGEGSRLTVL.

The genes are TRBV6-1 and TRBJ2-7; 7 positions agree with TRBD1. The germline CDR1 and CDR2 sequences are MNHNS and SASEGT. With V trimmed by 4 bases and J by 6 bases, 9 bases remained unmatched. The CDR3 consists of 14 residues. The CDR3 loop reads CASSGQGVGIEQYF. The CDR3 nucleotides read TGTGCCAGCAGTGGACAGGGTGTCGGGATCGAGCAGTACTTC.

This chain joins TRBV2 and TRBJ1-1, with D tentatively TRBD1 (5 bases). The CDR3 runs to 14 residues. Germline CDR1 SNHLY, CDR2 FYNNEI. The germline V and J ends were trimmed by 4 bases and 3 bases, with 12 bases remaining between them. CDR3 in DNA: TGTGCCAGCAGTGGTTCAGGGTCTGACACTGAAGCTTTCTTT. Translation: CASSGSGSDTEAFF.

The chain links TRBV10-1 to TRBJ1-1, with D possibly matching TRBD1 (5 bases). Trimming stripped 6 bases from V and 2 bases from J, with 10 bases between. This CDR3 has 13 amino acids. CDR1 is WNHNN, CDR2 SYGVQD, per germline (reference sequence). The CDR3 spells CASSLDSNTEAFF. The CDR3 region has the DNA TGCGCCAGCAGCCTAGACAGCAACACTGAAGCTTTCTTT.

The V and J genes are TRBV18 and TRBJ1-1; D may be TRBD1 (6 bases). This CDR3 contains 14 residues. Per germline, CDR1 KGHSH and CDR2 LQKENI. V gave up 6 bases and J gave up 3 bases, with 14 bases separating them. The CDR3 DNA reads TGTGCCAGCTCCAGCCGAGAGGGGGACACTGAAGCTTTCTTT. Its protein is CASSSREGDTEAFF.

The rearrangement uses TRBV10-3 and TRBJ1-4, with a tentative D call TRBD1 (6 bases). Germline CDR1 and CDR2: ENHRY and SYGVKD. The CDR3 consists of 16 residues. Trimming cost V 2 bases and J 7 bases, with 17 bases left between them. The CDR3 here is CAISETRQDGSEKLFF. In nucleotides, the CDR3 is TGTGCCATCAGTGAGACCAGACAGGACGGTAGTGAAAAACTGTTTTTT.

The V and J genes are TRBV5-1 and TRBJ2-7; 9 nucleotides align to TRBD2. Germline loops: CDR1 SGHRS, CDR2 YFSETQ. The CDR3 extends over 15 amino acids. V was pared by 0 bases and J by 4 bases, with 5 bases of the junction left unmatched. CDR3 residues: CASSLETSGDYEQYF. The CDR3 DNA follows: TGCGCCAGCAGCTTGGAGACTAGCGGCGATTACGAGCAGTACTTC.

The J gene is TRBJ2-2, the V gene TRBV5-1; the match to TRBD1 covers 7 bases. CDR3 length: 15 residues. V trimming: 3 bases; J trimming: 7 bases; junction bases outside the gene matches: 9. From germline, CDR1 is SGHRS and CDR2 YFSETQ. CDR3 amino acids: CASSYGTAAIGELFF. The DNA of the CDR3 is TGCGCCAGCAGCTACGGGACAGCCGCGATCGGGGAGCTGTTTTTT. Full variable domain (remainder filled in from reference TRBV5-1 and TRBJ2-2): KAGVTQTPRYLIKTRGQQVTLSCSPISGHRSVSWYQQTPGQGLQFLFEYFSETQRNKGNFPGRFSGRQFSNSRSEMNVSTLELGDSALYLCASSYGTAAIGELFFGEGSRLTVL.

This clone was observed a few times. The chain combines TRBV7-2 with TRBJ1-6, with a tentative D call TRBD1 (5 bases). The length of the CDR3 is 14 residues. Trimming removed 4 bases at V and 10 bases at J, with 14 bases between. Germline V gene lookup returns CDR1 SGHTA and CDR2 FQGNSA. The CDR3 sequence: CASSYKGSGSPLHF. The DNA for the CDR3 is TGTGCCAGCAGCTACAAGGGGTCCGGATCACCCCTCCACTTT.

The chain is built from TRBV19 and TRBJ2-7; D may be TRBD2 (6 bases). This CDR3 comprises 15 residues. V dropped 1 base and J dropped 3 bases, with 13 bases sitting between them. The germline V gene encodes CDR1 LNHDA and CDR2 SQIVND (reference sequence). The CDR3 spells CASSIGRDGVYEQYF. CDR3 DNA sequence: TGTGCCAGTAGTATAGGGAGGGACGGGGTCTACGAGCAGTACTTC.